One and the same sample provided the 6 T cell receptor beta chains below, sequenced in a study of identical twins. Via MiXCR, TCRdb re-called the 5' RACE reads, giving one row per CDR3 protein. The sample carries around 300,000 distinct CDR3 sequences, more than 6.5% recorded once. These data were likewise used in another study, on yellow fever vaccine responses in identical twins.

Sequencing was performed on memory (CD45RO+) T cells sorted from blood. These receptors were taken from a young woman in good health.

This clonotype was recorded many times. V and J are TRBV7-9 and TRBJ2-3, with 10 bases that match TRBD1. CDR1 and CDR2 (germline): SEHNR, FQNEAQ (reference sequence). CDR3 length: 16 residues. Unmatched junction bases numbered 10, after V lost 5 bases and J lost 5 bases. Here the CDR3 reads CASSPTPGQGLDTQYF. For the CDR3, the DNA is TGTGCCAGCAGCCCAACCCCGGGACAGGGGTTAGATACGCAGTATTTT. Full variable domain (outside the CDR3, taken from reference TRBV7-9 and TRBJ2-3): DTGVSQNPRHKITKRGQNVTFRCDPISEHNRLYWYRQTLGQGPEFLTYFQNEAQLEKSRLLSDRFSAERPKGSFSTLEIQRTEQGDSAMYLCASSPTPGQGLDTQYFGPGTRLTVL.

Concerning this clonotype itself: The conserved final phenylalanine or tryptophan is absent from the CDR3, which likely points to a read error. The V and J genes are TRBV5-1 and TRBJ2-3, with 8 bases fitting TRBD1. Germline lookup yields CDR1 SGHRS and CDR2 YFSETQ. The CDR3 contains 15 residues. Unmatched junction bases numbered 11, after V lost 5 bases and J lost 6 bases. CDR3 bases: TGCGCCAGCAGGTCGGGACAGGCGACTCGGGATACGCAGTATCTT. This encodes CASRSGQATRDTQYL.

The rearrangement uses TRBV7-8 and TRBJ2-3; possibly TRBD2 for D (6 bases). The CDR3 has 14 residues. Germline V lookup: CDR1 SGHVS, CDR2 FQNEAQ. Trimming took off 8 bases at V and 2 bases at J, with 14 bases between the two ends. This CDR3 is CASGLGTYTDTQYF. In DNA, the CDR3 is TGTGCCAGCGGTCTTGGGACTTACACAGATACGCAGTATTTT.

This clonotype was picked up many times. J is TRBJ1-1 and V is TRBV12-3 or TRBV12-4; D gene ambiguous. The germline V and J ends were trimmed by 2 bases and 3 bases, with 4 bases remaining between them. CDR3 length: 12 residues. DNA of the CDR3: TGTGCCAGCAGTTTAAGTGACACTGAAGCTTTCTTT. Protein sequence: CASSLSDTEAFF.

Only a few counts were recorded for this clonotype. The rearrangement joins TRBV27 to TRBJ2-7, with 9 bases matching TRBD1. Germline V lookup: CDR1 MNHEY, CDR2 SMNVEV (reference sequence). V was clipped by 6 bases and J by 2 bases; unmatched bases: 8. The CDR3 totals 15 residues. In nucleotides, the CDR3 is TGTGCCAGCAGGCGGCCGGGACAGGGCACCTACGAGCAGTACTTC. This gives the protein CASRRPGQGTYEQYF.

On this clonotype itself: A much larger clone is a single base away; this may be a read error. This rearrangement joins TRBV5-1 to TRBJ2-3; possible D gene TRBD2, 6 bases. The germline V gene encodes CDR1 SGHRS and CDR2 YFSETQ. There are 14 residues in the CDR3. The CDR3 DNA follows: TGCGCCAGCGCCCCGGGGGTGCCCACACATACGCAGTATTTT. Encoded protein: CASAPGVPTHTQYF.